The source of this T cell receptor (beta chain) is a study of shared clonotypes between healthy human individuals. The CDR3 length is 15 residues. The germline gives CDR1 MNHEY, CDR2 SMNVEV (reference sequence). V lost 1 base to trimming and J lost 3 bases, with 10 bases between them. Study-wide points: Clonotype sharing across a few donors was observed for around 5% of naive CD4 clonotypes.

It was CD45RO-negative cells, positively selected for CCR7, that made up naive CD8 cells, with terminally differentiated effector memory CD45RA+ cells excluded. Adult donors, all healthy and HIV-negative, had no recent acute infections or vaccinations. Caucasian adults living in Nashville, Tennessee, provided all samples. On this clone itself: Its cognate antigen is unknown. Other DNA sequences from this sample encode an identical CDR3 as well.

Only in-frame clones appear in the TCRdb table, and some are missing; sequencing was by immunoSEQ multiplex PCR. Of around 2.1 million clones listed, more than 85% are singletons. Sequences were obtained from naive CD8+ T cells from PBMCs. The TCR was taken from a man in his late teens or twenties in good health. Some clones in this sample may be carry-over from other donors' samples. The J gene is TRBJ1-5, the V gene TRBV27; D is unclear. The CDR3 is CASSLFGQFNQPQHF. In DNA, the CDR3 is TGTGCCAGCAGTTTATTTGGGCAGTTCAATCAGCCCCAGCATTTT.